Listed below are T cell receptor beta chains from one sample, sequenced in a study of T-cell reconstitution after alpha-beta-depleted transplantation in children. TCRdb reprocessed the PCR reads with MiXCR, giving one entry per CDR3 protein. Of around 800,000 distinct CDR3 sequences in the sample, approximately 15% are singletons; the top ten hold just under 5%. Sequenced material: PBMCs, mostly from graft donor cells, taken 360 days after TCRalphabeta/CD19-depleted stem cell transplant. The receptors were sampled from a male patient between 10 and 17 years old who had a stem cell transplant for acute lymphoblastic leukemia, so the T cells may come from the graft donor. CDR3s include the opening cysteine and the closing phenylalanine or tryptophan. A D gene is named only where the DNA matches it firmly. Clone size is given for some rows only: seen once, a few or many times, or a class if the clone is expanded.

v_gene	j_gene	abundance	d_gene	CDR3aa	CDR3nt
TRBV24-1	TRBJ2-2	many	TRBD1	CATSGTGSTGELFF	TGTGCCACCAGTGGGACAGGATCCACCGGGGAGCTGTTTTTT
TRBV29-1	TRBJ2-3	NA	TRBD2	CSGFSGRNRTDTQYF	TGCAGCGGCTTTAGCGGGAGGAACCGCACAGATACGCAGTATTTT
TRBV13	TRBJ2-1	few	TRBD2	CASSLLIAGSSYNEQFF	TGTGCCAGCAGCTTACTTATAGCGGGAAGCTCCTACAATGAGCAGTTCTTC
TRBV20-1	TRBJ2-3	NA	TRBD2	CSASRPGLAPDTQYF	TGCAGTGCTAGCCGTCCGGGACTAGCGCCAGATACGCAGTATTTT
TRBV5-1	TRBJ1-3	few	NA	CASSLSGHFSGNTIYF	TGCGCCAGCAGCTTATCGGGACACTTCTCTGGAAACACCATATATTTT
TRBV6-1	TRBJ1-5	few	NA	CASSESQGLHQPQHF	TGTGCCAGCAGTGAAAGTCAGGGCCTCCATCAGCCCCAGCATTTT
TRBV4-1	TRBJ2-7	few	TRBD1	CASSQDWRGGQGAPLGEEQYF	TGCGCCAGCAGCCAAGATTGGAGAGGGGGACAGGGAGCCCCCTTGGGCGAGGAGCAGTACTTC
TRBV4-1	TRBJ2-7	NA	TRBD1	CASSQVQGADEQYF	TGCGCCAGCAGCCAAGTTCAGGGGGCAGACGAGCAGTACTTC
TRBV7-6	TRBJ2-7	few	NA	CASSLWGFGYEQYF	TGTGCCAGCAGCTTATGGGGATTCGGCTACGAGCAGTACTTC
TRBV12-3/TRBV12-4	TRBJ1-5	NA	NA	CASSPLKDGGNQPQHF	TGTGCCAGCAGTCCCCTCAAGGACGGGGGCAATCAGCCCCAGCATTTT
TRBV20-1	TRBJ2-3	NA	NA	CSARDPPVDTQYF	TGCAGTGCTAGAGATCCGCCGGTAGATACGCAGTATTTT
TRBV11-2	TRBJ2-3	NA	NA	CASSPGRTYTDTQYF	TGTGCCAGCAGCCCAGGACGGACTTACACAGATACGCAGTATTTT
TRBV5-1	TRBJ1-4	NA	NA	CASSLEGDGMFF	TGCGCCAGCAGCTTGGAGGGGGACGGGATGTTTTTT
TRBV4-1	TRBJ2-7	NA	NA	CASSQVGVAPQYF	TGCGCCAGCAGCCAAGTTGGAGTGGCGCCGCAGTACTTC
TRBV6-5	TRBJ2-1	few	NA	CASSYSYGNEQFF	TGTGCCAGCAGTTACTCGTATGGCAATGAGCAGTTCTTC
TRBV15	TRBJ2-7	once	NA	CATRRERYYEQYF	TGTGCCACTCGTCGGGAACGTTATTACGAGCAGTACTTC
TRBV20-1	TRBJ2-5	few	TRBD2	CSAPSAGTSGGRFKTQYF	TGCAGCGCTCCTAGCGCCGGGACTAGCGGGGGTCGTTTCAAGACCCAGTACTTC
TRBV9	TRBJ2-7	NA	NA	CASSPRAGGGTYEQYF	TGTGCCAGCAGCCCCCGAGCCGGGGGAGGTACCTACGAGCAGTACTTC
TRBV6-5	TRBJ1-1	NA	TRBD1	CASSLAQGEAFF	TGTGCCAGCAGTCTCGCACAGGGGGAAGCTTTCTTT
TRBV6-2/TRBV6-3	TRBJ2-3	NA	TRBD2	CASSYGREGRGVFVSHMDTQYF	TGTGCCAGCAGTTACGGGCGGGAGGGCCGAGGGGTATTTGTATCCCACATGGATACGCAGTATTTT
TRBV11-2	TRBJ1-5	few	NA	CASSLGRDPWGNQPQHF	TGTGCCAGCAGCTTAGGCAGGGACCCTTGGGGCAATCAGCCCCAGCATTTT
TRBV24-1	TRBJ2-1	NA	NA	CATSGPLNGNEQFF	TGTGCCACCAGTGGGCCCCTAAACGGGAATGAGCAGTTCTTC
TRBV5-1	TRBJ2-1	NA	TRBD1	CASSLIRNPGTVYNEQFF	TGCGCCAGCAGCTTGATCCGCAATCCCGGGACAGTATACAATGAGCAGTTCTTC
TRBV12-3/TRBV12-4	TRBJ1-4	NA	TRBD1	CASGARGLTEKLFF	TGTGCCAGCGGAGCTAGGGGGCTAACTGAAAAACTGTTTTTT
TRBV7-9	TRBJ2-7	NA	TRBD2	CASSPVSIAGGFGEQYF	TGTGCCAGCAGCCCGGTTAGCATAGCGGGAGGGTTTGGCGAGCAGTACTTC
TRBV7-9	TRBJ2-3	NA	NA	CASSYQTHRGTDTQYF	TGTGCCAGCAGCTACCAAACGCATAGAGGGACAGATACGCAGTATTTT
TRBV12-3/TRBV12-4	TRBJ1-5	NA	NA	CASSLVGVQPQHF	TGTGCCAGCAGTTTAGTGGGGGTTCAGCCCCAGCATTTT
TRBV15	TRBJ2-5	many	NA	CATKDGPQETQYF	TGTGCCACGAAGGACGGCCCTCAAGAGACCCAGTACTTC
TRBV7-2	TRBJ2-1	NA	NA	CASSPTTGPFNEQFF	TGTGCCAGCAGCCCAACGACAGGCCCCTTCAATGAGCAGTTCTTC